What follows are 2 T cell receptor beta chains derived from one specimen sequenced in a study of blood T cell repertoires in COVID-19. Using immunoSEQ multiplex PCR, the repertoire was profiled, and TCRdb retains in-frame clones only, with some absent. The data show about 300,000 clones, with about 85% seen just once and about 2% held by the top ten. Sequencing input: PBMCs or T cells enriched from blood (not recorded which). These receptors were taken from a woman between 25 and 40 years old who had been exposed to COVID-19.

V gene TRBV12-3 or TRBV12-4 combines with J gene TRBJ2-7; a weak D match, TRBD2 (5 bases). Trimming took off 6 bases at V and 2 bases at J, with 11 bases between the two ends. The CDR3 is 13 residues long. The CDR3 region has the DNA TGTGCCAGCAGCCTCGGGGTAACCTACGAGCAGTACTTC. It translates to CASSLGVTYEQYF.

This chain uses TRBV12-3 or TRBV12-4 with TRBJ1-1; D gene uncertain. The CDR3 extends over 13 amino acids. V lost 3 bases, J lost 4 bases, and 9 bases lay in between. CDR3 sequence reads: CASSLIGSTEAFF. CDR3 nucleotides: TGTGCCAGCAGTTTGATAGGGAGCACTGAAGCTTTCTTT.